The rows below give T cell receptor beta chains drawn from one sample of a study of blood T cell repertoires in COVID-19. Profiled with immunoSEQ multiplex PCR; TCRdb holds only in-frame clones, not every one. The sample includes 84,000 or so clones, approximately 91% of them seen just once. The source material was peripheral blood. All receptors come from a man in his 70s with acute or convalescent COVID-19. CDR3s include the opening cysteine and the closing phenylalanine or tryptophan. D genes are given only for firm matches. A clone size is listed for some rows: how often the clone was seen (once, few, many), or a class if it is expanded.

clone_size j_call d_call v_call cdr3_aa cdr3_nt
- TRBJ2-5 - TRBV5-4 CASSPGGGVKVELQYF TGTGCCAGCAGCCCCGGAGGGGGGGTGAAGGTCGAACTCCAGTACTTC
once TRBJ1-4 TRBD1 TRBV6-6 CASRLQGSRNEKLFF TGTGCCAGCAGATTACAGGGGTCGAGAAATGAAAAACTGTTTTTT
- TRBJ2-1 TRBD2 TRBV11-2 CASSPLVGGRMGEQFF TGTGCCAGCAGCCCCCTTGTGGGCGGGAGGATGGGTGAGCAGTTCTTC
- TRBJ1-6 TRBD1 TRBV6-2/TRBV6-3 CASSGRQGGSPLHF TGTGCCAGCAGCGGAAGACAGGGCGGTTCACCCCTCCACTTT
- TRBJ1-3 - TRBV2 CASSIASGNTIYF TGTGCCAGCAGTATAGCATCTGGAAACACCATATATTTT
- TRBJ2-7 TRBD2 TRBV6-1 CASSETPIQREFEQYF TGTGCCAGCAGTGAAACCCCGATCCAGCGGGAGTTCGAGCAGTACTTC
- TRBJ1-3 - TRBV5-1 CASSLDSIGSGNTIYF TGCGCCAGCAGCTTGGACTCCATTGGCTCTGGAAACACCATATATTTT
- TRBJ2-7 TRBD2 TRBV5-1 CASSRAGGAEQYF TGCGCCAGCAGCCGAGCCGGGGGGGCCGAGCAGTACTTC
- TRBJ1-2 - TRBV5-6 CASSLARGVDGYTF TGTGCCAGCAGCTTGGCCAGGGGTGTGGATGGCTACACCTTC
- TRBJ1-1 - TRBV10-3 CAISDIVGATEAFF TGTGCCATCAGTGATATAGTAGGGGCCACTGAAGCTTTCTTT
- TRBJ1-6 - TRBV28 CASRARGPSYNSPLHF TGTGCCAGCAGAGCTAGGGGTCCGTCCTATAATTCACCCCTCCACTTT
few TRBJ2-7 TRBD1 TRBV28 CASRFTGGSYEQYF TGTGCCAGCAGGTTTACAGGGGGCTCCTACGAGCAGTACTTC
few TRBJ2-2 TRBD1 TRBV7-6 CASSPWTGSLTGELFF TGTGCCAGCAGCCCCTGGACAGGGAGCCTGACCGGGGAGCTGTTTTTT
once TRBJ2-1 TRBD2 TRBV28 CASRLRLADFYEQFF TGTGCCAGCAGACTTAGACTAGCGGACTTCTATGAGCAGTTCTTC
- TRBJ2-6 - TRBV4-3 CASSQDGGVGANVLTF TGCGCCAGCAGCCAAGATGGGGGCGTTGGGGCCAACGTCCTGACTTTC
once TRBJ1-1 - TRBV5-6 CASSLAGGGTEAFF TGTGCCAGCAGCTTGGCTGGGGGCGGCACTGAAGCTTTCTTT
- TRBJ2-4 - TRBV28 CASYDSLAKNIQYF TGTGCCAGCTATGACAGCCTAGCCAAAAACATTCAGTACTTC
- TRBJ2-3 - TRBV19 CASSGTTVTQYF TGTGCCAGTAGTGGGACAACCGTAACGCAGTATTTT
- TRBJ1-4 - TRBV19 CASSTDNFPNEKLFF TGTGCCAGTAGTACCGACAATTTCCCTAATGAAAAACTGTTTTTT
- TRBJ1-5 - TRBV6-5 CASSPSPAQPQHF TGTGCCAGCAGTCCAAGCCCCGCTCAGCCCCAGCATTTT
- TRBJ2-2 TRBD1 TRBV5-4 CASRPGTGPTGELFF TGTGCCAGCCGACCAGGGACAGGGCCCACCGGGGAGCTGTTTTTT
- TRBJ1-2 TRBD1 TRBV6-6 CASSYSPRTGDYGYTF TGTGCCAGCAGTTACTCACCGAGGACAGGGGACTATGGCTACACCTTC
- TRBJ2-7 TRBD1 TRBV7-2 CASSLAHGTGAYEQYF TGTGCCAGCAGCTTAGCGCACGGGACAGGGGCGTACGAGCAGTACTTC
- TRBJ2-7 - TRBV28 CASRIGTWALEQYF TGTGCCAGCAGAATCGGGACATGGGCGTTGGAGCAGTACTTC
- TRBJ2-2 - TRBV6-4 CASRADRGTGELFF TGTGCCAGCAGGGCAGATCGTGGCACCGGGGAGCTGTTTTTT
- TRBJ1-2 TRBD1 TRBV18 CASSRQGVDYGYTF TGTGCCAGCTCACGCCAGGGGGTCGACTATGGCTACACCTTC
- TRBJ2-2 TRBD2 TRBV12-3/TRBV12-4 CASSTGGAGELFF TGTGCCAGCAGTACGGGAGGGGCCGGGGAGCTGTTTTTT
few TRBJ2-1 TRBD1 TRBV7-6 CASSNLGTEYNEQFF TGTGCCAGCAGCAACCTCGGGACAGAGTACAATGAGCAGTTCTTC
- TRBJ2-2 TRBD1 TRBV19 CASSTTGTGAFHGELFF TGTGCCAGTAGTACAACTGGGACAGGGGCTTTTCACGGGGAGCTGTTTTTT
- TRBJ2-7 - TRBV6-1 CASSESAAALSYEQYF TGTGCCAGCAGTGAAAGTGCGGCTGCACTCTCCTACGAGCAGTACTTC
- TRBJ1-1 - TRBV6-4 CASSASLNTEAFF TGTGCCAGCAGTGCTTCTCTGAACACTGAAGCTTTCTTT
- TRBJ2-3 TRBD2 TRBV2 CASSGLAGIKDTQYF TGTGCCAGCAGTGGGTTAGCGGGGATCAAGGATACGCAGTATTTT
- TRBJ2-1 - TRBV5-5 CASTISGSSSYNEQFF TGTGCCAGCACCATCTCAGGGTCGAGCTCCTACAATGAGCAGTTCTTC
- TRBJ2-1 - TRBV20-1 CSASRGEYYNEQFF TGCAGTGCTAGTCGCGGGGAGTACTACAATGAGCAGTTCTTC
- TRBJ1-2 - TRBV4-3 CASSQDRDWMGYTF TGCGCCAGCAGCCAAGACAGGGACTGGATGGGCTACACCTTC
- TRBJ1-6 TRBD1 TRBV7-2 CASSSDRVYSPLHF TGTGCCAGCAGCTCGGACAGGGTATATTCACCCCTCCACTTT
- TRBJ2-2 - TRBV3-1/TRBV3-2 CASSLEAGELFF TGTGCCAGCAGCCTAGAAGCGGGGGAGCTGTTTTTT
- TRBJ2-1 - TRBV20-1 CSASGGLGGEVDEQFF TGCAGTGCTAGTGGAGGGCTCGGGGGAGAGGTTGATGAGCAGTTCTTC
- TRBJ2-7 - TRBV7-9 CASSLDSGRQYF TGTGCCAGCAGCTTAGATTCAGGTAGACAGTACTTC
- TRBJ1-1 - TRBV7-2 CASSSDRQYTEAFF TGTGCCAGCAGCTCCGACAGACAGTACACTGAAGCTTTCTTT
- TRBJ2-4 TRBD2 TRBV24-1 CATSATSGSSENIQYF TGTGCCACCAGTGCTACTAGCGGGAGTAGTGAAAACATTCAGTACTTC
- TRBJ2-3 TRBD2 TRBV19 CASSPRGIAGGPGTDTQYF TGTGCCAGTAGTCCCAGGGGGATAGCGGGAGGGCCGGGCACAGATACGCAGTATTTT
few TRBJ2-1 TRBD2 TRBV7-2 CASSLGASGNHRAYNEQFF TGTGCCAGCAGCTTAGGAGCTAGCGGGAACCACCGAGCCTACAATGAGCAGTTCTTC